The present entry profiles one TCR beta chain with its context. This CDR3 region has 12 residues. Trimming took 3 bases from V and 6 from J, leaving 11 bases between them. CDR1 and CDR2 from the germline V gene are SQVTM and ANQGSEA. Some clones are missing from TCRdb's copy, which holds only in-frame ones; the method was immunoSEQ multiplex PCR. The sample yields roughly 34,000 clones, 90% seen once. This sample was included in a study of blood T cell repertoires in COVID-19. Sequenced: peripheral blood. The J gene is TRBJ1-1, the V gene TRBV29-1, with a tentative D call TRBD1 (5 bases). This receptor was obtained from a man in his fifties or sixties with active or convalescent COVID-19. For the CDR3, the DNA is TGCAGCGTTGATTCAGGGTATGCTGAAGCTTTCTTT. This codes for CSVDSGYAEAFF.